Given below is one T cell receptor (beta chain) in context. Per the original methods: Nucleated cell counts were estimated from reference gene primer amplification. The assay was immunoSEQ multiplex PCR, and TCRdb's table has in-frame clones only and misses some. The V and J calls and clone size were taken over from that table, and D and trimming were inferred from the DNA. Of about 120,000 clones detected, under 90% appear once; the ten largest clones hold 3.5% to 4.5%. This sample is drawn from a study of blood T cell repertoires in COVID-19. Study information: The samples span acute and convalescent COVID-19 from the United States, Italy and Spain.

The germline V gene has CDR1 MDHEN and CDR2 SYDVKM. CDR3 length: 14 amino acids. J lost 3 bases, V lost 10 bases, and 11 bases had no gene match. The chain carries TRBV28 and TRBJ2-7; 8 positions agree with TRBD1. The TCR sequence derives from a man aged 60-69 years with acute or convalescent COVID-19. Sequenced: peripheral blood. DNA for the CDR3: TGTGCCACCCTTCGGGACAGGACCTTCTACGAGCAGTACTTC. Translating gives CATLRDRTFYEQYF.